These 10 T cell receptor beta chains were all obtained from the same sample, sequenced in a study of blood T cell repertoires in COVID-19. TCRdb keeps only in-frame clones here, not all; method: immunoSEQ multiplex PCR. The table records approximately 35,000 clones, 70% to 90% of them present only once. Material: peripheral blood. The receptors stem from a human donor in a cohort sampled during active COVID-19.

V and J are TRBV19 and TRBJ2-5, with a tentative D call TRBD1 (5 bases). V was shortened by 0 bases and J by 7 bases, with 12 bases between the two germline ends. The CDR3 has 14 amino acids. CDR1 is LNHDA, CDR2 SQIVND, per germline (reference sequence). In nucleotides, the CDR3 is TGTGCCAGTAGTATAGACCCAGGGTCTGGGACCCAGTACTTC. Translated: CASSIDPGSGTQYF.

The chain has TRBV28 and TRBJ2-7, with 12 nucleotides matching TRBD2. CDR1 and CDR2 from the germline V gene are MDHEN and SYDVKM. The CDR3 length is 14 residues. The V and J ends lost 7 bases and 4 bases, in that order; junction bases with no gene match: 5. CDR3 nucleotide sequence: TGTGCCAGCACCGTGACTAGCGGGAGTTACGAGCAGTACTTC. It translates to CASTVTSGSYEQYF. The whole variable domain, remainder taken from reference TRBV28 and TRBJ2-7, is DVKVTQSSRYLVKRTGEKVFLECVQDMDHENMFWYRQDPGLGLRLIYFSYDVKMKEKGDIPEGYSVSREKKERFSLILESASTNQTSMYLCASTVTSGSYEQYFGPGTRLTVT.

The gene calls are TRBV20-1 and TRBJ2-5, with D uncertain. The ends were cut back, 3 bases at V and 3 bases at J, with 14 bases in the middle. Germline assignment: CDR1 DFQATT and CDR2 SNEGSKA (reference sequence). The CDR3 runs to 14 residues. The CDR3 here is CSASPVRLKETQYF. In nucleotides, the CDR3 is TGCAGTGCTAGTCCGGTGCGCCTGAAAGAGACCCAGTACTTC.

The chain combines TRBV5-6 with TRBJ2-3; 9 nucleotides match TRBD2. The CDR3 covers 14 residues. The germline V gene has CDR1 SGHDT and CDR2 YYEEEE. The ends lost 6 bases at V and 1 base at J; junction bases unmatched: 3. CDR3 in DNA: TGTGCCAGCATCGTAGCGGGGGGCACAGATACGCAGTATTTT. It is translated as CASIVAGGTDTQYF.

This chain joins TRBV9 and TRBJ1-2, with unresolved D. V was pared by 6 bases and J by 8 bases, with 11 bases between. CDR1 is SGDLS, CDR2 YYNGEE, per germline. The CDR3 consists of 11 residues. The CDR3 loop is CASTSVVGYTF. The CDR3 DNA is TGTGCCAGCACCTCGGTGGTGGGCTACACCTTC.

The rearrangement uses TRBV7-9 and TRBJ2-2; 9 bases are shared with TRBD2. CDR1 is SEHNR, CDR2 FQNEAQ, per germline (reference sequence). CDR3 length: 14 residues. Trimming took 5 bases from V and 6 from J; bases not matched to a gene: 4. This chain's CDR3 is CASSGSGGSGELFF. DNA of the CDR3: TGTGCCAGCAGCGGCAGCGGGGGGTCCGGGGAGCTGTTTTTT.

The chain links TRBV25-1 to TRBJ2-5; TRBD2 aligns across 14 bases. The CDR3 length is 17 residues. Germline V lookup: CDR1 MGHDK, CDR2 SYGVNS. The ends lost 3 bases at V and 5 bases at J; junction bases unmatched: 8. The CDR3, as DNA: TGTGCCAGCAGTGACGTGGGACTAGCGGGGGCCGGGGAGACCCAGTACTTC. Protein product: CASSDVGLAGAGETQYF.

The chain has TRBV18 and TRBJ2-5; a possible D gene is TRBD2 (7 bases). Germline assignment: CDR1 KGHSH and CDR2 LQKENI. The CDR3 is made up of 17 amino acids. Trimming removed 2 bases from V and 0 bases from J, with 16 bases in between. The CDR3 sequence is CASSPIQGGRYQETQYF. The DNA for the CDR3 is TGTGCCAGCTCACCAATACAGGGAGGGAGGTACCAAGAGACCCAGTACTTC.

The V call is TRBV7-8, the J call TRBJ2-1; D gene unclear. This CDR3 region has 16 residues. Germline assignment: CDR1 SGHVS and CDR2 FQNEAQ. Trimming stripped 5 bases from V and 0 bases from J, with 14 bases between. The CDR3 nucleotides read TGTGCCAGCAGCGGGTATAGCCGAAACTCCTACAATGAGCAGTTCTTC. This translates into CASSGYSRNSYNEQFF.

The rearrangement joins TRBV7-9 to TRBJ1-6; D is undetermined. Trimming took 5 bases from V and 7 from J, leaving 18 bases between them. Looked up from germline, CDR1 is SEHNR and CDR2 is FQNEAQ (reference sequence). The CDR3 consists of 16 residues. CDR3 nucleotide sequence: TGTGCCAGCAGCCCCGCGGGCAGCATCAAAAATTCACCCCTCCACTTT. It is translated as CASSPAGSIKNSPLHF.